This is a list of T cell receptor beta chains from one sample in a study of low-dose radiotherapy and immunotherapy resistance in tumors. TCRdb reprocessed the reads with MiXCR, giving one entry per CDR3 protein. This table has about 39,000 distinct CDR3 sequences, more than 20% appearing once. The specimen was PBMCs, collected after low-dose radiotherapy plus immunotherapy. The receptors here all came from a female donor with ovarian cancer. The CDR3 runs from the conserved cysteine through the conserved F or W. D genes are given only for firm matches. Only some rows state a clone size, as once, few, many or a class for expanded clones.

D gene: NA
V gene: TRBV18
J gene: TRBJ2-3
clone size: NA
CDR3 DNA: TGTGCCAGCTCACCCCATCATGGATCGGATACGCAGTATTTT
CDR3 protein: CASSPHHGSDTQYF

D gene: NA
V gene: TRBV24-1
J gene: TRBJ2-1
clone size: many
CDR3 DNA: TGTGCCACCAGTGGAGAGGTGAATGAGCAGTTCTTC
CDR3 protein: CATSGEVNEQFF

D gene: NA
V gene: TRBV18
J gene: TRBJ1-1
clone size: many
CDR3 DNA: TGTGCCAGCTCACCACCGTCCAGAGAGAACACTGAAGCTTTCTTT
CDR3 protein: CASSPPSRENTEAFF

D gene: NA
V gene: TRBV28
J gene: TRBJ1-2
clone size: NA
CDR3 DNA: TGTGCCAGCAGTTTGAAGGACTATGGCTACACCTTC
CDR3 protein: CASSLKDYGYTF

D gene: TRBD1
V gene: TRBV27
J gene: TRBJ2-3
clone size: many
CDR3 DNA: TGTGCCAGCAGTCCACTTGGACAGGGGATCGCAGATACGCAGTATTTT
CDR3 protein: CASSPLGQGIADTQYF

D gene: TRBD1
V gene: TRBV20-1
J gene: TRBJ1-2
clone size: many
CDR3 DNA: TGCAGTGCCCCCGGGGGCCTAGGGGGCGCTTACTATGGCTACACCTTC
CDR3 protein: CSAPGGLGGAYYGYTF

D gene: NA
V gene: TRBV7-2
J gene: TRBJ2-1
clone size: many
CDR3 DNA: TGTGCCAGCAGCTTAGGTGGCAGTGATTTTTACAATGAGCAGTTCTTC
CDR3 protein: CASSLGGSDFYNEQFF

D gene: TRBD2
V gene: TRBV4-2
J gene: TRBJ2-7
clone size: many
CDR3 DNA: TGTGCCAGCAGCCAAGGTGCTACTAGCGGGAACTCCTACGAGCAGTACTTC
CDR3 protein: CASSQGATSGNSYEQYF

D gene: TRBD2
V gene: TRBV29-1
J gene: TRBJ2-5
clone size: many
CDR3 DNA: TGCAGCGTGCGGGGGGTTCAAGAGACCCAGTACTTC
CDR3 protein: CSVRGVQETQYF

D gene: NA
V gene: TRBV4-1
J gene: TRBJ2-1
clone size: NA
CDR3 DNA: TGCGCCAGCAGCCAAGTCCGAGCCGGCTCAGGCACTGAAGCTTTCTTC
CDR3 protein: CASSQVRAGSGTEAFF

D gene: TRBD1
V gene: TRBV5-1
J gene: TRBJ2-1
clone size: many
CDR3 DNA: TGCGCCAGCAGCCCTCAAGACAGGGACAATGAGCAGTTCTTC
CDR3 protein: CASSPQDRDNEQFF

D gene: TRBD1
V gene: TRBV19
J gene: TRBJ1-1
clone size: many
CDR3 DNA: TGTGCCAGTAGTATGCGGAGGGGGCAAGTAAGTAGCACTGAAGCTTTCTTT
CDR3 protein: CASSMRRGQVSSTEAFF

D gene: TRBD2
V gene: TRBV25-1
J gene: TRBJ2-2
clone size: many
CDR3 DNA: TGTGCCAGCAGTGAAACCGCGGGGGGACGCAACACCGGGGAGCTGTTTTTT
CDR3 protein: CASSETAGGRNTGELFF

D gene: TRBD2
V gene: TRBV2
J gene: TRBJ2-7
clone size: NA
CDR3 DNA: TGTGCCAGCAGTGTAGCGGGAGGGATCTACGAGCAGTACTTC
CDR3 protein: CASSVAGGIYEQYF

D gene: TRBD2
V gene: TRBV10-3
J gene: TRBJ2-7
clone size: once
CDR3 DNA: TGTGCCATCAGTGAGTGGGGGGGCTACGAGCAGTACTTC
CDR3 protein: CAISEWGGYEQYF

D gene: NA
V gene: TRBV9
J gene: TRBJ1-3
clone size: many
CDR3 DNA: TGTGCCAGCAAACCGGAAGGGCGAAACACCATATATTTT
CDR3 protein: CASKPEGRNTIYF

D gene: NA
V gene: TRBV5-1
J gene: TRBJ2-7
clone size: many
CDR3 DNA: TGCGCCACCAAGAACCTCCCGGGCACGCCAGCCTACGAGCAGTACTTC
CDR3 protein: CATKNLPGTPAYEQYF

D gene: TRBD2
V gene: TRBV28
J gene: TRBJ2-1
clone size: many
CDR3 DNA: TGTGCCAGCAGTCCACACTCCGGTAGCGGGACCAACAATGAGCAGTTCTTC
CDR3 protein: CASSPHSGSGTNNEQFF

D gene: NA
V gene: TRBV5-5
J gene: TRBJ2-2
clone size: NA
CDR3 DNA: TGTGCCAGCAGCTTAGCGGGGACAGGAAGGACCGGGGAGCTGTTTTTT
CDR3 protein: CASSLAGTGRTGELFF

D gene: NA
V gene: TRBV6-2/TRBV6-3
J gene: TRBJ1-2
clone size: many
CDR3 DNA: TGTGCCAGCACTACCGCCGGGTCCTCTAACTATGGCTACACCTTC
CDR3 protein: CASTTAGSSNYGYTF

D gene: NA
V gene: TRBV7-9
J gene: TRBJ2-3
clone size: many
CDR3 DNA: TGTGCCAGCAGCTTAGCGGGTCCCACAGATACGCAGTATTTT
CDR3 protein: CASSLAGPTDTQYF

D gene: TRBD2
V gene: TRBV12-3/TRBV12-4
J gene: TRBJ2-5
clone size: few
CDR3 DNA: TGTGCCAGCAGTTTCTCCGAGCGGGGGCCTGGAGAGACCCAGTACTTC
CDR3 protein: CASSFSERGPGETQYF

D gene: NA
V gene: TRBV5-1
J gene: TRBJ2-3
clone size: many
CDR3 DNA: TGCGCCAGCAGCTCCCGGACAGATAGCACAGATACGCAGTATTTT
CDR3 protein: CASSSRTDSTDTQYF

D gene: NA
V gene: TRBV6-5
J gene: TRBJ2-5
clone size: few
CDR3 DNA: TGTGCCAGCAGTTATGCGGGCTCCACAGGGACCCAGTACTTC
CDR3 protein: CASSYAGSTGTQYF

D gene: TRBD2
V gene: TRBV7-2
J gene: TRBJ2-4
clone size: many
CDR3 DNA: TGTGCCAGCAGCTCCGAGATTATAGCGGGGGCCCCCGGGGCCAAAAACATTCAGTACTTC
CDR3 protein: CASSSEIIAGAPGAKNIQYF

D gene: TRBD2
V gene: TRBV28
J gene: TRBJ2-2
clone size: many
CDR3 DNA: TGTGCCAGCACCAGTAGCGGGAGGGCGAACACCGGGGAGCTGTTTTTT
CDR3 protein: CASTSSGRANTGELFF

D gene: NA
V gene: TRBV7-9
J gene: TRBJ2-1
clone size: many
CDR3 DNA: TGTGCCAGCAGCTCAGAAGAGACTACCACCCATAACAATGAGCAGTTCTTC
CDR3 protein: CASSSEETTTHNNEQFF

D gene: NA
V gene: TRBV4-2
J gene: TRBJ2-5
clone size: NA
CDR3 DNA: TGTGCCAGCAGCCAAGAACTCAGGGGTTACGAGACCCAGTACTTC
CDR3 protein: CASSQELRGYETQYF

D gene: NA
V gene: TRBV20-1
J gene: TRBJ2-1
clone size: many
CDR3 DNA: TGCAGTGCTAGACGTGTGATTGAGCAGTTCTTC
CDR3 protein: CSARRVIEQFF